One sample yielded the 21 T cell receptor beta chains listed below, sequenced in a study of sequential checkpoint blockade in melanoma. The method was immunoSEQ multiplex PCR; TCRdb's version includes in-frame clones alone and lacks a portion of them. The table records approximately 10,000 clones, nearly 80% of them present only once. Indicated treatment: randomized to nivolumab then ipilimumab (arm A) or the reverse (arm B). This sample comprised CD8+ T cells sorted from blood (inferred from file names), obtained from a patient given nivolumab and ipilimumab in sequence. These receptors all come from a human donor with melanoma.

The chain uses TRBV7-9 and TRBJ2-7, with TRBD1 matching over 9 bases. Trimming removed 5 bases from V and 5 bases from J; junction bases left unmatched: 7. The germline V gene has CDR1 SEHNR and CDR2 FQNEAQ (reference sequence). The CDR3 sequence is 14 residues long. The chain's CDR3 is CASSPRDRAHEQYF. The CDR3 DNA reads TGTGCCAGCAGCCCCCGGGACAGGGCCCACGAGCAGTACTTC.

V and J are TRBV7-9 and TRBJ2-2; the match to TRBD1 covers 7 bases. CDR1 is SEHNR and CDR2 is FQNEAQ in the germline V gene (reference sequence). The CDR3 sequence is 15 residues long. Germline trimming cut 8 bases from V and 1 base from J; bases unmatched to any gene: 7. The DNA of the CDR3 is TGTGCCAGCCGTCAGCAGGGGGTGAACACCGGGGAGCTGTTTTTT. It encodes CASRQQGVNTGELFF.

The genes are TRBV19 and TRBJ2-3; D is unclear. Deletions cut 5 bases from V and 0 bases from J, with 6 bases between. CDR1 and CDR2 from the germline V gene are LNHDA and SQIVND (reference sequence). The CDR3 loop spans 13 amino acids. Here the CDR3 DNA reads TGTGCCAGTAGTCTCGTGAGCACAGATACGCAGTATTTT. Amino acid sequence: CASSLVSTDTQYF.

The chain joins TRBV6-5 to TRBJ2-5; maybe TRBD2 (5 bases). The J call may be wrong; the DNA end is better matched by TRBJ2-7. There are 14 residues in the CDR3. Germline CDR1 is MNHEY and CDR2 is SVGAGI. Written as DNA, the CDR3 is TGTGCCAGCTCTGCCCTCGGGAACCTCCGCGAGCAGTACTTC. It yields the protein CASSALGNLREQYF.

The CDR3 loop is CASSQGQGRNTEAFF. Here the CDR3 DNA reads TGTGCCAGCAGCCAGGGACAGGGTAGGAATACTGAAGCTTTCTTT. The chain recombines TRBV4-2 with TRBJ1-1; 9 positions match TRBD1. Germline CDR1 reads LGHNA; CDR2 reads YNFKEQ. Losses at the gene ends were 3 bases for V and 5 bases for J; bases not matched to a gene: 7. This CDR3 spans 15 amino acids.

This clone was recorded a few times. The gene calls are TRBV5-4 and TRBJ2-2; D perhaps matches TRBD2 (5 bases). The CDR3 totals 16 residues. Germline lookup yields CDR1 SGHNT and CDR2 YYREEE (reference sequence). Trimming took off 0 bases at V and 7 bases at J, with 16 bases between the two ends. DNA of the CDR3: TGTGCCAGCAGCTTGGATTTCGAGGGTGAGAGCGGGGAGCTGTTTTTT. It translates to CASSLDFEGESGELFF.

V usage is TRBV5-1 and J usage is TRBJ2-7; TRBD2 agrees at 10 bases. The CDR3 is 14 residues long. The V gene's germline CDR1 is SGHRS and CDR2 YFSETQ. The ends lost 2 bases at V and 4 bases at J; junction bases unmatched: 3. CDR3 in amino acids: CASSFASGSYEQYF. The CDR3 coding sequence is TGCGCCAGCAGCTTTGCTAGCGGGAGTTACGAGCAGTACTTC.

The chain carries TRBV4-1 and TRBJ2-1, with a tentative D call TRBD1 (5 bases). V lost 1 base and J lost 4, with 5 bases in between. Germline assignment: CDR1 MGHRA and CDR2 YSYEKL. The CDR3 has 13 amino acids. The CDR3 spells CASSQAGYNEQFF. DNA for the CDR3: TGCGCCAGCAGCCAAGCAGGGTACAATGAGCAGTTCTTC.

The chain uses TRBV7-9 and TRBJ2-5; 7 bases fit TRBD2. The J call may be wrong; the DNA end is better matched by TRBJ2-7. Germline CDR1 and CDR2: SEHNR and FQNEAQ (reference sequence). The CDR3 length is 12 residues. In nucleotides, the CDR3 is TGTGCCTCACGGGGGGAGGGGTACGAGCAGTACTTC. Its protein is CASRGEGYEQYF.

This chain joins TRBV10-2 and TRBJ2-3, with TRBD2 matching 8 bases. J lost 2 bases, V lost 6 bases, and 4 bases had no gene match. The CDR3 is made up of 14 amino acids. In germline, CDR1 is WSHSY, CDR2 SAAADI. In nucleotides, the CDR3 is TGCGCCAGCAGCGGGACTAGTGACACAGATACGCAGTATTTT. Its protein is CASSGTSDTDTQYF.

The CDR3 loop is CAISESTGVLNTEAFF. The CDR3 nucleotides read TGTGCCATCAGTGAGTCGACAGGGGTCCTGAACACTGAAGCTTTCTTT. The chain employs TRBV10-3 and TRBJ1-1, with 8 bases aligning to TRBD1. CDR3 length: 16 amino acids. Germline V gene lookup returns CDR1 ENHRY and CDR2 SYGVKD. Trimming took 0 bases from V and 0 from J; bases not matched to a gene: 3.

This clone has just one count. V is TRBV5-1 and J is TRBJ1-2; D is unresolved. Germline V gene data show CDR1 as SGHRS and CDR2 as YFSETQ. The CDR3 runs to 12 residues. Trimming pared 5 bases from V and 8 bases from J, leaving 13 bases between. For the CDR3, the DNA is TGCGCCAGCAGTCCCGACAATCGGGGCTACACCTTC. It codes for CASSPDNRGYTF.

The chain carries TRBV19 and TRBJ1-2; TRBD1 aligns across 7 bases. The CDR3 totals 14 residues. Germline CDR1 is LNHDA and CDR2 is SQIVND (reference sequence). J lost 4 bases, V lost 7 bases, and 9 bases had no gene match. The CDR3 loop is CASTTDREVYGYTF. CDR3 nucleotides: TGTGCCAGTACTACTGACAGGGAGGTCTATGGCTACACCTTC. The entire variable domain, with the rest obtained from reference TRBV19 and TRBJ1-2, is as follows: DGGITQSPKYLFRKEGQNVTLSCEQNLNHDAMYWYRQDPGQGLRLIYYSQIVNDFQKGDIAEGYSVSREKKESFPLTVTSAQKNPTAFYLCASTTDREVYGYTFGSGTRLTVV.

This clone was recorded once. The chain couples TRBV2 to TRBJ2-1; 9 nucleotides align to TRBD1. CDR1 and CDR2 from the germline V gene are SNHLY and FYNNEI. This CDR3 contains 15 residues. The V gene end was trimmed by 1 base and the J gene end by 8 bases; junction bases not matched to a gene: 6. The CDR3 nucleotides are TGTGCCAGCAGTGAAGTGGGACAGGGCGCCTATGAGCAGTTCTTC. It yields the protein CASSEVGQGAYEQFF.

The chain recombines TRBV9 with TRBJ2-5; 10 bases fit TRBD2. The CDR3 extends over 16 amino acids. Germline V gene sequence: CDR1 SGDLS, CDR2 YYNGEE. Germline trimming cut 0 bases from V and 5 bases from J; bases unmatched to any gene: 7. CDR3 sequence (DNA): TGTGCCAGCAGCGTAGGGCTAGCGGGAGTGGCGGAGACCCAGTACTTC. Amino acids: CASSVGLAGVAETQYF.

The J gene is TRBJ2-7, the V gene TRBV2, with D maybe TRBD2 (6 bases). Trimming left V 7 bases short and J 3 bases short, with 10 bases between. This CDR3 contains 12 residues. Germline CDR1 SNHLY, CDR2 FYNNEI. This CDR3 is CASNAGSYEQYF. CDR3 nucleotide sequence: TGTGCCAGCAATGCCGGGAGCTACGAGCAGTACTTC.

This clone was recorded only once. The chain links TRBV5-1 to TRBJ1-6; 7 bases line up with TRBD1. CDR3 length equals 16 residues. Trimming took 4 bases from V and 1 from J; bases not matched to a gene: 5. Germline values: CDR1 SGHRS, CDR2 YFSETQ. The CDR3 is CASSLETGSYNSPLHF. CDR3 sequence (DNA): TGCGCCAGCAGCCTTGAGACAGGGTCCTATAATTCACCCCTCCACTTT.

The chain uses TRBV6-5 and TRBJ1-2, with TRBD1 identical over 8 bases. Germline CDR1 is MNHEY and CDR2 is SVGAGI. The CDR3 loop spans 15 amino acids. Unmatched junction bases numbered 12, after V lost 6 bases and J lost 6 bases. The CDR3 protein is CASRIGQGRYDGYTF. The DNA of the CDR3 is TGTGCCAGCAGAATAGGACAGGGACGTTATGATGGCTACACCTTC.

The chain has TRBV15 and TRBJ2-7; 7 bases align to TRBD2. This CDR3 contains 14 residues. Trimming at V came to 5 bases and at J to 2 bases, leaving 6 bases not matched to a gene. The germline CDR1 and CDR2 sequences are LNHNV and YYDKDF (reference sequence). In nucleotides, the CDR3 is TGTGCCACCAGCCTCCCGGGGACTACCTACGAGCAGTACTTC. Translating it yields CATSLPGTTYEQYF. The full variable domain, rest sourced from reference TRBV15 and TRBJ2-7, is DAMVIQNPRYQVTQFGKPVTLSCSQTLNHNVMYWYQQKSSQAPKLLFHYYDKDFNNEADTPDNFQSRRPNTSFCFLDIRSPGLGDTAMYLCATSLPGTTYEQYFGPGTRLTVT.

This chain links TRBV6-5 with TRBJ2-1, with 8 bases that match TRBD2. Germline loops: CDR1 MNHEY, CDR2 SVGAGI. V trimming: 5 bases; J trimming: 7 bases; junction bases outside the gene matches: 1. This CDR3 contains 12 residues. The DNA of the CDR3 is TGTGCCAGCAGTAGCGGGAGTAATGAGCAGTTCTTC. Encoded protein: CASSSGSNEQFF.

This clone was counted only a few times. The gene calls are TRBV28 and TRBJ2-7; 12 nucleotides agree with TRBD2. Germline V gives CDR1 MDHEN, CDR2 SYDVKM. The CDR3 consists of 14 residues. V shed 5 bases and J 6 bases; nucleotides not matched to a gene: 5. This CDR3 is CASSVLAGGLEQYF. CDR3 sequence (DNA): TGTGCCAGCAGTGTTCTAGCGGGAGGGCTCGAGCAGTACTTC.